The clone carrying this T cell receptor beta chain appeared many times. Its antigen is undetermined. Sequencing ends 3 residues short of the CDR3 end; the germline J gene provides the rest. The CDR3 extends over 14 amino acids. V was pared by 2 bases and J by 4 bases, with 2 bases of the junction left unmatched. The V gene's germline CDR1 is DFQATT and CDR2 SNEGSKA (reference sequence). The data derive from a study of T cell clonality in common variable immunodeficiency. Study-wide points: Common variable immunodeficiency TCR beta sequences reportedly had fewer deletions and N-nucleotide insertions.

Control and CVID samples contributed equal amounts of genomic DNA. Measured with immunoSEQ multiplex PCR; TCRdb has only the in-frame clones, and not every one. Recorded here are tens of thousands of clones, none singletons. Both groups were predominantly of Caucasian heritage. The sequence derives from a person between 18 and 69 years old in good health. Sequenced input: peripheral blood mononuclear cells. The chain is built from TRBV20-1 and TRBJ2-4; 10 positions agree with TRBD2. Incomplete CDR3 DNA: TGCAGTGCTAGAACTAGCGGGGATAAAAACATT. This gives the protein CSARTSGDKNI. The whole CDR3 reads CSARTSGDKNIQYF.